This T cell receptor (beta chain) derives from a study of graft-versus-host responses after intestinal transplantation. About the research overall: Transplant types were multivisceral, liver-intestinal, or isolated intestinal. Once they had received anti-thymocyte globulin induction, all recipients took tacrolimus and steroids for about three years. Findings and caveats of the study: Allograft clonal ratios (graft-versus-host to host-versus-graft) were high in patients who had graft-donor T cell macrochimerism.

Germline CDR1 reads LNHDA; CDR2 reads SQIVND (reference sequence). The CDR3 spans 14 residues. Trimming pared 7 bases from V and 8 bases from J, leaving 18 bases between. A word on this clone: Its target is not known.

Assay: immunoSEQ multiplex PCR; the TCRdb copy retains only in-frame clones and omits some. The top ten clones hold approximately 5.5% of a sample with about 54,000 clones, about 90% of them seen once. The sequence was obtained from a human patient who received an intestinal transplant, so some T cells may come from the graft donor. The V gene is TRBV19, the J gene TRBJ2-1, with D tentatively TRBD2 (5 bases). Sequencing used PBMCs, obtained more than 650 days after intestinal transplant. The DNA for the CDR3 is TGTGCCAGTACCCCCAATCCGGGTAGCGATGAGCAGTTCTTC. It translates to CASTPNPGSDEQFF. Looking up the rest from reference TRBV19 and TRBJ2-1 gives the full variable domain: DGGITQSPKYLFRKEGQNVTLSCEQNLNHDAMYWYRQDPGQGLRLIYYSQIVNDFQKGDIAEGYSVSREKKESFPLTVTSAQKNPTAFYLCASTPNPGSDEQFFGPGTRLTVL.